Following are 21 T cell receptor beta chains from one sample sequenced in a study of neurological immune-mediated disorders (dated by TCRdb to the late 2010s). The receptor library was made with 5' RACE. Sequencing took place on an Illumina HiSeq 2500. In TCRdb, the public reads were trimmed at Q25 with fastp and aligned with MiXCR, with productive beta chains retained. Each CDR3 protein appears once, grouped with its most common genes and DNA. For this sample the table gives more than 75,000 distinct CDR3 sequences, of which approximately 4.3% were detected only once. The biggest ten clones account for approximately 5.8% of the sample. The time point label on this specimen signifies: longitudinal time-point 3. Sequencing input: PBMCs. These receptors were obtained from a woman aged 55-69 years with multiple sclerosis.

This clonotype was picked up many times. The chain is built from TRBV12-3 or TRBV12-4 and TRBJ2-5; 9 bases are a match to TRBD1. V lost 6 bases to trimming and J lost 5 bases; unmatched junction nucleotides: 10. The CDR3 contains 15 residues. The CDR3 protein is CASSPWTGAGETQYF. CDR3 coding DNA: TGTGCCAGCAGCCCGTGGACAGGGGCTGGGGAGACCCAGTACTTC.

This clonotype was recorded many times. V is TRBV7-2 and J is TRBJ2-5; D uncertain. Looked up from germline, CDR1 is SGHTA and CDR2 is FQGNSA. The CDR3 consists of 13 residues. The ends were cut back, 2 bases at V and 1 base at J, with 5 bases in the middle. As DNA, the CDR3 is TGTGCCAGCAGCTTAAGGGCCCAAGAGACCCAGTACTTC. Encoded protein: CASSLRAQETQYF.

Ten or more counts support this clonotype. CDR3 nucleotides: TGTGCCAGCAGGAAGGGTACAGCCTGGGGAGATGAAAAACTGTTTTTT. Translated, it gives CASRKGTAWGDEKLFF. This chain joins TRBV6-5 and TRBJ1-4; D not resolved. The germline CDR1 and CDR2 sequences are MNHEY and SVGAGI. The CDR3 is 16 residues long. Trimming pared 6 bases from V and 6 bases from J, leaving 20 bases between.

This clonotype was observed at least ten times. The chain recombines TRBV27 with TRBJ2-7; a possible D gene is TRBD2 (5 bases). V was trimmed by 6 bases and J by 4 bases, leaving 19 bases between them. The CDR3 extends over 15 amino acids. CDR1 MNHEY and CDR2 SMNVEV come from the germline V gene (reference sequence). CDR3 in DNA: TGTGCCAGCAGGCAAGCGGTGGGCTCGGGGTACGAGCAGTACTTC. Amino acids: CASRQAVGSGYEQYF.

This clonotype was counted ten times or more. The CDR3 bases are TGTGCCAGCAGTTACTCTACAGGGGAGAATTCACCCCTCCACTTT. Amino acid sequence: CASSYSTGENSPLHF. The chain carries TRBV6-6 and TRBJ1-6; 7 bases align to TRBD1. The CDR3 runs to 15 residues. Germline loops: CDR1 MNHNY, CDR2 SVGAGI (reference sequence). The V and J ends lost 0 bases and 7 bases, in that order; junction bases with no gene match: 3.

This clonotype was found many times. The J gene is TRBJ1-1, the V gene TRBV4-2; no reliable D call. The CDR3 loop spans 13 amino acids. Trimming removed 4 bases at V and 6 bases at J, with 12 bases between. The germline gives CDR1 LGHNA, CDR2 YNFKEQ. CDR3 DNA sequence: TGTGCCAGCAGCCCTCGTAAGGTCTCTGAAGCTTTCTTT. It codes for CASSPRKVSEAFF.

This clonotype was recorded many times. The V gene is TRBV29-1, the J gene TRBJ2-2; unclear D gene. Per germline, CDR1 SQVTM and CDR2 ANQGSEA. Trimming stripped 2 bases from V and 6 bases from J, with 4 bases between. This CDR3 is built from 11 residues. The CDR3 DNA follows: TGCAGCGTTGAAAGGGCCGGGGAGCTGTTTTTT. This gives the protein CSVERAGELFF.

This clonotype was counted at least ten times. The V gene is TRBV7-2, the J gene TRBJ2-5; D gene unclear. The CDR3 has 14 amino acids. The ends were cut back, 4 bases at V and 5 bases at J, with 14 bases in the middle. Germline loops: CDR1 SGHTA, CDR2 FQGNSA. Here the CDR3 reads CASSSAAFFETQYF. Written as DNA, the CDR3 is TGTGCCAGCAGCTCGGCGGCATTCTTCGAGACCCAGTACTTC.

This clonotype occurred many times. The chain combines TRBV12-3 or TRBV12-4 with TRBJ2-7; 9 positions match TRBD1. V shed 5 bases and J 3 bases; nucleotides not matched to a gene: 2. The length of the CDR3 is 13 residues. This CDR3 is CASSRGQGYEQYF. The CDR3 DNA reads TGTGCCAGCAGTAGGGGACAGGGCTACGAGCAGTACTTC.

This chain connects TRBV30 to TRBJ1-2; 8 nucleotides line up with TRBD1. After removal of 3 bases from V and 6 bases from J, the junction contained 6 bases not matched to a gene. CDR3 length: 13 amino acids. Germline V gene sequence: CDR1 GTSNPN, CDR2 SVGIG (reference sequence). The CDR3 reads CAWRRTGINGYTF. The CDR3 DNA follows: TGTGCCTGGAGACGGACAGGGATCAATGGCTACACCTTC.

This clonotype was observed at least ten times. In DNA form, the CDR3 reads TGTGCCAGCAGCCGGAGGGGGAAGGGCACTGAAGCTTTCTTT. This gives the protein CASSRRGKGTEAFF. The gene calls are TRBV3-1 and TRBJ1-1; TRBD1 is a possible D gene (6 bases). Germline lookup yields CDR1 LGHDT and CDR2 YNNKEL (reference sequence). Trimming pared 4 bases from V and 4 bases from J, leaving 13 bases between. The CDR3 runs to 14 residues.

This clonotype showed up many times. The CDR3 DNA is TGTGCCAGCAGTCCGACAGGTAGGAACACTGAAGCTTTCTTT. Amino acid sequence: CASSPTGRNTEAFF. V and J are TRBV12-3 or TRBV12-4 and TRBJ1-1, with D maybe TRBD1 (6 bases). This CDR3 has 14 residues. Trimming took off 5 bases at V and 1 base at J, with 11 bases between the two ends.

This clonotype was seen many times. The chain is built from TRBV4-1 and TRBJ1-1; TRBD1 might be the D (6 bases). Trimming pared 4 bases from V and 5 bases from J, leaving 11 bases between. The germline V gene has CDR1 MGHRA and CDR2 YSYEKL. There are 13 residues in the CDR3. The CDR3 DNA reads TGCGCCAGCAGCCTAATACAGGGAACTGAAGCTTTCTTT. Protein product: CASSLIQGTEAFF.

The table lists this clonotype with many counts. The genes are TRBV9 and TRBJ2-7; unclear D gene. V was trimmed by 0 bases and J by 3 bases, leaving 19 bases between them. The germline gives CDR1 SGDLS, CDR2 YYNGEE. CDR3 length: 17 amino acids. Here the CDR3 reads CASSVGVGRPEDYEQYF. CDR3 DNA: TGTGCCAGCAGCGTAGGTGTTGGTCGGCCCGAGGACTACGAGCAGTACTTC.

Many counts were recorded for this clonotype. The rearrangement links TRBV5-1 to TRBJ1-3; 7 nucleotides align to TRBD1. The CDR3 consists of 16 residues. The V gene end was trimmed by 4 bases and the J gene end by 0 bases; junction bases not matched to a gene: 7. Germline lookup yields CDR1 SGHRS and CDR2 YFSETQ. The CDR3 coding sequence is TGCGCCAGCAGCACCGGACAGGCCGCCTCTGGAAACACCATATATTTT. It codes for CASSTGQAASGNTIYF.

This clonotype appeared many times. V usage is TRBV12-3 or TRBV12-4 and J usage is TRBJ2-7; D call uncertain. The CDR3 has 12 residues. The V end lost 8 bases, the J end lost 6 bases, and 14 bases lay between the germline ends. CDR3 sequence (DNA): TGTGCCAGCCTAGGGAATCTCGCCGAGCAGTACTTC. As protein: CASLGNLAEQYF.

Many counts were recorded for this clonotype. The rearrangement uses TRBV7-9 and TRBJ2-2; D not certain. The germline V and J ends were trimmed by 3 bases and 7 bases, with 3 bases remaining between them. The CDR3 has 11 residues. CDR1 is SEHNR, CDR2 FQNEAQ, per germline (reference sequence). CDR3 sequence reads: CASSLVGELFF. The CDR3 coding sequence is TGTGCCAGCAGCTTGGTCGGGGAGCTGTTTTTT.

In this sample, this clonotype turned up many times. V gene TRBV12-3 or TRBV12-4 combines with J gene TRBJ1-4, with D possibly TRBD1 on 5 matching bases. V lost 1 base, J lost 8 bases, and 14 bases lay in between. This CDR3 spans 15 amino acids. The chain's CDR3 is CASSLGQGLGEKLFF. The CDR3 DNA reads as TGTGCCAGCAGTTTAGGGCAGGGACTCGGAGAAAAACTGTTTTTT.

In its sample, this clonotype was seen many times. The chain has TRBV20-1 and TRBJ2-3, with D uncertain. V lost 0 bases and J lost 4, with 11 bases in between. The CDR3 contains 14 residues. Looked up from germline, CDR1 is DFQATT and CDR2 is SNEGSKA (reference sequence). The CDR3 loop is CSARDTLNPDTQYF. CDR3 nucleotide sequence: TGCAGTGCTAGAGATACCCTCAACCCAGATACGCAGTATTTT.

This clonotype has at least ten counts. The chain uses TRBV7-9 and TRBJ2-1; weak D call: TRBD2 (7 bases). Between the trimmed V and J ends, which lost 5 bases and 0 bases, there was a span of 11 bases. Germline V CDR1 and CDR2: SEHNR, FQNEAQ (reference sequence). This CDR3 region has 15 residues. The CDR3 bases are TGTGCCAGCAGCGGGAGGGGGGGCTCCTACAATGAGCAGTTCTTC. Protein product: CASSGRGGSYNEQFF.

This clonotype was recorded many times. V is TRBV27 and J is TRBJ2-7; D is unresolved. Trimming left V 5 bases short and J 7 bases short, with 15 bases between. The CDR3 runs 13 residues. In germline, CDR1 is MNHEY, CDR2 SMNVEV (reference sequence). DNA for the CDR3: TGTGCCAGCAGTCCCACCCCGCGGACGGAGCAGTACTTC. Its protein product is CASSPTPRTEQYF.